This TCR beta chain was identified during a study of human T cells and chemical hapten exposure. TCRdb passed the RACE reads through MiXCR, listing each CDR3 protein once. This table has 50,000 to 70,000 distinct CDR3 sequences, roughly an eighth appearing once. Specified time point: patch test 3, about 24 weeks after DPC sensitization. The treatment here: therapeutic diphenylcyclopropenone sensitization with weekly scalp DPC. This clonotype was counted at least ten times. The V gene lost 2 bases and the J gene lost 6 bases, with 11 bases spanning the gap. CDR1 and CDR2 (germline): MNHEY, SVGAGI. CDR3 length equals 13 residues.

J is TRBJ2-7 and V is TRBV6-5; TRBD2 is a possible D gene (6 bases). The source of this sequence is a man aged 30-40 years with alopecia areata. Some clones in this sample may be carry-over from other donors' samples. This material consisted of whole blood, taken in connection with sensitization to the hapten diphenylcyclopropenone (DPC). CDR3: CASSYVQGGEQYF. The DNA of the CDR3 is TGTGCCAGCAGTTACGTCCAGGGAGGCGAGCAGTACTTC.